This T cell receptor (beta chain) was captured in a study of blood T cell repertoires in COVID-19. Study-level background: The samples span acute and convalescent COVID-19 from the United States, Italy and Spain. T cells, B-cell-depleted T cells, or PBMCs supplied cDNA or gDNA.

CDR1 and CDR2 from the germline V gene are SNHLY and FYNNEI. Trimming removed 6 bases from V and 5 bases from J; junction bases left unmatched: 8. This CDR3 has 16 residues. Repertoires were generated with immunoSEQ multiplex PCR, while TCRdb's copy carries only in-frame clones and drops some. The profile shows approximately 280,000 clones, roughly 88% of them singletons. This sequence originates from a man younger than 35 with active or convalescent COVID-19. The rearrangement links TRBV2 to TRBJ2-3, with 13 bases identical to TRBD2. The sequenced material came from peripheral blood. In DNA, the CDR3 is TGTGCCAGCAGACACACTAGCGGGGGGGTGGAAGATACGCAGTATTTT. As protein: CASRHTSGGVEDTQYF. The entire variable domain, with the rest obtained from reference TRBV2 and TRBJ2-3, is as follows: EPEVTQTPSHQVTQMGQEVILRCVPISNHLYFYWYRQILGQKVEFLVSFYNNEISEKSEIFDDQFSVERPDGSNFTLKIRSTKLEDSAMYFCASRHTSGGVEDTQYFGPGTRLTVL.